This TCR beta chain was sequenced during a study of TIL therapy for anti-PD-1-resistant metastatic lung cancer. On the study more broadly: Most patients had lung adenocarcinoma. General observations from the study: The cohort had more treatment-naive, never-smoker and oncogene-addicted patients than typical. Many TIL product clones were absent from baseline tumor, suggesting clonal contraction.

The CDR3 is 13 amino acids. Germline CDR1 and CDR2: SGHRS and YFSETQ. V shed 5 bases and J 10 bases; nucleotides not matched to a gene: 5. Sequencing used immunoSEQ v3. Some clones are missing from TCRdb's copy, which holds only in-frame ones; the method was immunoSEQ multiplex PCR. The data hold approximately 97,000 clones, with about three fifths observed a single time. In regard to this clone: Its antigen is undetermined.

Time point given: pre-treatment sample, taken before nivolumab and TIL therapy. Pleural nodules or supraclavicular lymph nodes made up most of the excised metastases sampled. This chain uses TRBV5-1 with TRBJ2-1; 11 bases line up with TRBD2. The source was tumor tissue, collected at baseline. The sequence derives from a person aged 25 to 79 with non-small cell lung cancer. CDR3: CASRQGTSGEQFF. DNA for the CDR3: TGCGCCAGCAGGCAGGGGACTAGCGGAGAGCAGTTCTTC.